Shown below are 16 T cell receptor beta chains from a single sample sequenced in a study of control samples from healthy donors and cancer patients. Using immunoSEQ multiplex PCR, the repertoire was profiled, and TCRdb retains in-frame clones only, with some absent. The profile covers 150,000 to 200,000 clones, with around 90% appearing a single time and less than 0.75% taken by the ten largest. The sample comprised blood. All receptors come from a woman between 25 and 40 years old in good health.

V is TRBV5-8 and J is TRBJ2-1, with 16 positions matching TRBD2. The length of the CDR3 is 15 residues. V was clipped by 3 bases and J by 10 bases; unmatched bases: 4. Germline V CDR1 and CDR2: SGHTS, YDEGEE. DNA for the CDR3: TGTGCCAGCAGCTGGGGACTAGCGGGAGGGAACGAGCAGTTCTTC. It codes for CASSWGLAGGNEQFF.

The CDR3 protein is CASSAAMGGLNEQYF. The CDR3 DNA is TGTGCCAGCAGCGCAGCGATGGGGGGGCTAAACGAGCAGTACTTC. J is TRBJ2-7 and V is TRBV9, with a tentative D call TRBD2 (7 bases). CDR3 length equals 15 residues. V lost 3 bases, J lost 5 bases, and 18 bases lay in between. The V gene's germline CDR1 is SGDLS and CDR2 YYNGEE.

The rearrangement joins TRBV11-2 to TRBJ2-5; no clear D. V shed 0 bases and J shed 7 bases, with 15 bases lying between them. CDR3 length: 15 residues. Germline CDR1 and CDR2: SGHAT and FQNNGV. The CDR3 DNA sequence: TGTGCCAGCAGCTTAGATCTAGGTCAAAAGGGGACCCAGTACTTC. Translating it yields CASSLDLGQKGTQYF.

The chain has TRBV15 and TRBJ2-5, with a possible D match to TRBD1 (6 bases). CDR3 length equals 15 residues. Germline CDR1 and CDR2: LNHNV and YYDKDF (reference sequence). Trimming stripped 1 base from V and 3 bases from J, with 12 bases between. The CDR3 region has the DNA TGTGCCACCAGCAGAGGGGGGCCAGGGAAAGAGACCCAGTACTTC. It yields the protein CATSRGGPGKETQYF. Full variable domain (outside the CDR3, taken from reference TRBV15 and TRBJ2-5): DAMVIQNPRYQVTQFGKPVTLSCSQTLNHNVMYWYQQKSSQAPKLLFHYYDKDFNNEADTPDNFQSRRPNTSFCFLDIRSPGLGDTAMYLCATSRGGPGKETQYFGPGTRLLVL.

This chain joins TRBV28 and TRBJ1-4, with 7 bases matching TRBD1. V shed 6 bases, J shed 6 bases, and the junction held 1 base outside the gene matches. This CDR3 has 12 residues. In germline, CDR1 is MDHEN, CDR2 SYDVKM. The CDR3 spells CASRQGDEKLFF. The CDR3 nucleotides are TGTGCCAGCAGGCAGGGGGATGAAAAACTGTTTTTT.

The V call is TRBV12-3 or TRBV12-4, the J call TRBJ1-5; D remains ambiguous. The V end was cut by 5 bases, the J end by 1 base, with 6 bases between. The CDR3 runs 13 residues. CDR3 sequence: CASSVTSNQPQHF. The CDR3 DNA follows: TGTGCCAGCAGTGTTACCAGCAATCAGCCCCAGCATTTT.

This sequence joins TRBV9 and TRBJ2-3; the match to TRBD2 covers 16 bases. The germline CDR1 and CDR2 sequences are SGDLS and YYNGEE. This CDR3 spans 17 amino acids. V dropped 4 bases and J dropped 4; count of bases not matched to a gene: 6. CDR3 coding DNA: TGTGCCAGCAGCCTCGGGACTAGCGGGAGGGCGGCAGATACGCAGTATTTT. Its protein product is CASSLGTSGRAADTQYF. The whole variable domain, remainder taken from reference TRBV9 and TRBJ2-3, is DSGVTQTPKHLITATGQRVTLRCSPRSGDLSVYWYQQSLDQGLQFLIQYYNGEERAKGNILERFSAQQFPDLHSELNLSSLELGDSALYFCASSLGTSGRAADTQYFGPGTRLTVL.

The rearrangement links TRBV7-9 to TRBJ2-1; TRBD2 matches 9 bases. Per germline, CDR1 SEHNR and CDR2 FQNEAQ (reference sequence). The CDR3 totals 12 residues. Losses at the gene ends were 5 bases for V and 15 bases for J; bases not matched to a gene: 8. Here the CDR3 reads CASSPWTSEWFF. The DNA for the CDR3 is TGTGCCAGCAGCCCTTGGACTAGCGAATGGTTCTTC.

The chain joins TRBV5-4 to TRBJ1-3; no clear D. CDR1 SGHNT and CDR2 YYREEE come from the germline V gene (reference sequence). The CDR3 is made up of 14 amino acids. Trimming took 4 bases from V and 4 from J, leaving 12 bases between them. CDR3 amino acids: CASSPENSGNTIYF. The CDR3 DNA reads TGTGCCAGCAGCCCGGAAAACTCAGGAAACACCATATATTTT.

To note about this clone: At one of its ends the junction is not consistent with the germline gene, which may arise from a read error. This chain joins TRBV12-3 or TRBV12-4 and TRBJ1-1; TRBD1 aligns across 7 bases. The CDR3 runs 13 residues. CDR3 sequence: CASLDYGFDRARF. In DNA form, the CDR3 reads TGTGCCAGCCTAGACTACGGCTTTGACAGGGCCAGATTT.

The chain joins TRBV4-1 to TRBJ2-3; TRBD2 aligns across 9 bases. This CDR3 contains 15 residues. With V trimmed by 2 bases and J by 6 bases, 6 bases remained unmatched. Germline V lookup: CDR1 MGHRA, CDR2 YSYEKL. This CDR3 reads CASSQIAGVADTQYF. For the CDR3, the DNA is TGCGCCAGCAGCCAAATAGCGGGAGTGGCGGATACGCAGTATTTT.

This chain uses TRBV2 with TRBJ1-5; D remains unclear. V lost 4 bases, J lost 0 bases, and 16 bases lay in between. Per the germline V gene, CDR1 is SNHLY and CDR2 is FYNNEI. The CDR3 extends over 17 amino acids. The CDR3 loop is CASSAPRGRDSNQPQHF. The CDR3 region has the DNA TGTGCCAGCAGTGCCCCCCGGGGAAGGGATAGCAATCAGCCCCAGCATTTT.

A single count supports this clone. One end of the junction is discordant with germline, which a read error may explain. This chain links TRBV6-4 with TRBJ2-1; D ambiguous. CDR3 length equals 15 residues. The germline gives CDR1 MRHNA, CDR2 SNTAGT. The CDR3 nucleotides are TGTGCCAGCAGTGACTCGACCTCCTCCTCCAATGAGCAGTTCTTC. Its translation: CASSDSTSSSNEQFF.

The chain uses TRBV28 and TRBJ2-7; TRBD1 is a possible D gene (6 bases). This CDR3 has 13 residues. CDR1 and CDR2 from the germline V gene are MDHEN and SYDVKM. V lost 5 bases, J lost 0 bases, and 8 bases lay in between. The CDR3: CASSTGYSYEQYF. The CDR3 DNA is TGTGCCAGCAGTACAGGGTACTCCTACGAGCAGTACTTC.

J is TRBJ2-1 and V is TRBV6-1; D perhaps matches TRBD1 (5 bases). The CDR3 is 15 residues long. Trimming took off 1 base at V and 3 bases at J, with 10 bases between the two ends. Germline CDR1 MNHNS, CDR2 SASEGT. CDR3 sequence (DNA): TGTGCCAGCAGTGAAGAGAGGACACACTACAATGAGCAGTTCTTC. It translates to CASSEERTHYNEQFF.

The chain couples TRBV7-2 to TRBJ1-2; no definite D call. CDR1 SGHTA and CDR2 FQGNSA come from the germline V gene. The CDR3 runs to 14 residues. Trimming left V 2 bases short and J 2 bases short, with 9 bases between. The chain's CDR3 is CASSLITVNYGYTF. The CDR3 coding sequence is TGTGCCAGCAGCTTAATAACAGTGAACTATGGCTACACCTTC.